This TCR beta chain came from a study of tumor-infiltrating lymphocytes in primary liver carcinoma. Overall study results and limits: There were only about 7.5-24% of top clones found in all five tumor regions. When set against blood, tumors had a significantly higher top-250-clone fraction (p = 0.039).

Production of TCR beta cDNA used 500 ng total RNA together with a constant-region primer. A slightly modified ARM-PCR protocol with three nested multiplex PCR rounds produced these TCR beta libraries. The two initial PCR rounds, about 9 cycles each, used TRBV1-TRBV30 forward and C-beta reverse primers. Each CDR3 protein is one row after TCRdb ran MiXCR on the multiplex PCR reads. Of 100,000 to 150,000 distinct CDR3 sequences listed, 60% to 75% were seen once; the top ten hold 7% to 10%. Investigators took RNA and DNA out together from 20-30 mg of unsorted bulk tissue. Sampling of every tumor involved five separate regions. These included the tumor centre. Without exception, tumor samples held over 75% viable tumor cells. There are 14 residues in the CDR3. CDR1 and CDR2 from the germline V gene are MNHEY and SVGEGT. Of note for this clonotype: The antigen is not known. A junction boundary mismatches the germline segment, possibly from a read error.

The sequencing input was liver tumor tissue from sampling region 3. Subset noted: tumor region T3, left-lateral pole. The chain employs TRBV6-2 or TRBV6-3 and TRBJ1-1; no reliable D call. The TCR comes from a woman in her sixties with primary liver carcinoma and hepatitis B virus infection. The CDR3 bases are TGTGCCAGAAGTTACCAGCAGAAGAACACTGAAGCTTTCTTT. It translates to CARSYQQKNTEAFF.